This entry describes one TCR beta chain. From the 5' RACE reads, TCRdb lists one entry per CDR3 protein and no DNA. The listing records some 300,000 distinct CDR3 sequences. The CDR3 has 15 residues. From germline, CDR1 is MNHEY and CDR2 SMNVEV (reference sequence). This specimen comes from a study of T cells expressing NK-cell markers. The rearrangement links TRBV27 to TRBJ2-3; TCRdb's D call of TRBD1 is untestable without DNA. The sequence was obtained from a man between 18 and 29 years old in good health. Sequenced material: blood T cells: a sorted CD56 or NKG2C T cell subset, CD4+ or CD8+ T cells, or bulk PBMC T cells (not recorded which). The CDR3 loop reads CASSLTGTSPDTQYF.